Below, 16 T cell receptor beta chains from the same sample are listed, as sequenced in a study of blood T cell repertoires in COVID-19 (dated by TCRdb to 2020 to 2021). The library came from the immunoSEQ multiplex PCR assay. Entries here come from immuneACCESS through TCRdb and include only in-frame sequences with V and J called. Some clones fail to appear in such tables; in the studies checked, an unresolved V gene covers under half of the shortfall, and the cause of the remainder is unknown. A total of 200,000 to 250,000 clones appear in this sample, approximately 90% of them only once. The top ten constitute approximately 0.77% of the sample. The source material was peripheral blood. These receptors were collected from a man aged 55 to 70 with COVID-19, enrolled during active disease.

V usage is TRBV3-1 (or the pseudogene TRBV3-2) and J usage is TRBJ1-1, with D maybe TRBD1 (6 bases). Germline lookup yields CDR1 LGHDT and CDR2 YNNKEL (reference sequence). The CDR3 has 16 residues. Trimming cost V 1 base and J 10 bases, with 22 bases left between them. The CDR3 spells CASSQVGGQGPRGAFF. CDR3 in DNA: TGTGCCAGCAGCCAAGTGGGGGGGCAGGGTCCAAGGGGAGCTTTCTTT.

This chain joins TRBV6-1 and TRBJ1-2; the match to TRBD1 covers 7 bases. With 4 bases clipped from V and 8 bases from J, the junction kept 16 bases outside the gene matches. The CDR3 totals 16 residues. Germline V gene lookup returns CDR1 MNHNS and CDR2 SASEGT. The CDR3 region is CASSGGTVFLTGGYTF. The CDR3 DNA is TGTGCCAGCAGTGGAGGGACAGTTTTTCTAACGGGGGGCTACACCTTC.

This chain links TRBV28 with TRBJ1-6, with unresolved D. The CDR3 consists of 14 residues. Per germline, CDR1 MDHEN and CDR2 SYDVKM. V dropped 7 bases and J dropped 9 bases, with 16 bases sitting between them. CDR3: CASKVLGGISPLHF. For the CDR3, the DNA is TGTGCCAGCAAAGTCCTCGGCGGGATTTCACCCCTCCACTTT.

The chain couples TRBV19 to TRBJ1-5, with D tentatively TRBD1 (5 bases). Germline values: CDR1 LNHDA, CDR2 SQIVND (reference sequence). The CDR3 spans 15 residues. Trimming took 4 bases from V and 0 from J, leaving 10 bases between them. The CDR3 protein is CASSTDTLSNQPQHF. For the CDR3, the DNA is TGTGCCAGTAGTACGGACACCCTTAGCAATCAGCCCCAGCATTTT. The variable domain in full, completed from reference TRBV19 and TRBJ1-5, reads DGGITQSPKYLFRKEGQNVTLSCEQNLNHDAMYWYRQDPGQGLRLIYYSQIVNDFQKGDIAEGYSVSREKKESFPLTVTSAQKNPTAFYLCASSTDTLSNQPQHFGDGTRLSIL.

V is TRBV7-2 and J is TRBJ2-3, with 7 bases fitting TRBD2. From germline, CDR1 is SGHTA and CDR2 FQGNSA. The J segment lost 1 base and the V segment lost 1 base, leaving 11 bases of the junction unmatched. The CDR3 covers 18 residues. As DNA, the CDR3 is TGTGCCAGCAGCTTAGGAGGGTTTGGGGCGGGAGGCACAGATACGCAGTATTTT. Its translation: CASSLGGFGAGGTDTQYF.

V usage is TRBV4-1 and J usage is TRBJ2-6; TRBD1 agrees at 10 bases. The V gene's germline CDR1 is MGHRA and CDR2 YSYEKL. V dropped 0 bases and J dropped 2; count of bases not matched to a gene: 7. The CDR3 is made up of 19 amino acids. In DNA form, the CDR3 reads TGCGCCAGCAGCCAAGACCGGGACAGGGGAACTCCTGGGGCCAACGTCCTGACTTTC. This codes for CASSQDRDRGTPGANVLTF.

The V gene is TRBV7-9, the J gene TRBJ1-2; the D is unclear. CDR1 SEHNR and CDR2 FQNEAQ come from the germline V gene (reference sequence). The CDR3 length is 14 residues. V shed 2 bases and J shed 8 bases, with 15 bases lying between them. In DNA, the CDR3 is TGTGCCAGCAGCTTATTGAACAGTCGGCTCGGCTACACCTTC. It translates to CASSLLNSRLGYTF.

V gene TRBV18 combines with J gene TRBJ1-1, with a tentative D call TRBD1 (5 bases). This CDR3 spans 13 amino acids. V was cut by 3 bases and J by 4 bases, with 9 bases left in between. Germline CDR1 and CDR2: KGHSH and LQKENI. The CDR3 nucleotides read TGTGCCAGCTCACCTGATGGGGCCACTGAAGCTTTCTTT. Translating it yields CASSPDGATEAFF. Using reference TRBV18 and TRBJ1-1 for the parts outside the CDR3, the full variable domain is NAGVMQNPRHLVRRRGQEARLRCSPMKGHSHVYWYRQLPEEGLKFMVYLQKENIIDESGMPKERFSAEFPKEGPSILRIQQVVRGDSAAYFCASSPDGATEAFFGQGTRLTVV.

DNA for the CDR3: TGTGCCAGCAGCGCTAGTGGACAGGGCTACAATGAGCAGTTCTTC. Amino acids: CASSASGQGYNEQFF. This sequence joins TRBV9 and TRBJ2-1, with 8 bases identical to TRBD1. This CDR3 is built from 15 residues. Germline V gives CDR1 SGDLS, CDR2 YYNGEE. J was trimmed by 3 bases and V by 3 bases; bases with no gene match: 5.

This clone was seen a few times. The chain carries TRBV7-9 and TRBJ1-3; possible D gene TRBD1, 5 bases. CDR1 SEHNR and CDR2 FQNEAQ come from the germline V gene (reference sequence). The CDR3 is 16 amino acids. Deletions cut 2 bases from V and 2 bases from J, with 13 bases between. CDR3 DNA sequence: TGTGCCAGCAGCTTAAAACAAGGCAGGGCTGGAAACACCATATATTTT. Protein: CASSLKQGRAGNTIYF.

This clone was detected once. The V gene is TRBV19, the J gene TRBJ2-7; 11 bases agree with TRBD1. The CDR3 has 15 amino acids. The germline gives CDR1 LNHDA, CDR2 SQIVND (reference sequence). V lost 2 bases to trimming and J lost 6 bases; unmatched junction nucleotides: 6. The CDR3 loop is CASSISQDRGREQYF. CDR3 DNA sequence: TGTGCCAGTAGTATAAGTCAGGACAGGGGGCGCGAGCAGTACTTC.

This sequence joins TRBV30 and TRBJ1-3; 7 positions agree with TRBD1. V was clipped by 2 bases and J by 12 bases; unmatched bases: 7. Per germline, CDR1 GTSNPN and CDR2 SVGIG (reference sequence). The CDR3 sequence is 12 residues long. The CDR3 region is CAWSLQGDHIYF. The CDR3 bases are TGTGCCTGGAGTCTTCAGGGGGACCACATATATTTT.

V is TRBV5-1 and J is TRBJ2-3; 10 bases match TRBD2. The germline CDR1 and CDR2 sequences are SGHRS and YFSETQ. The CDR3 is 16 residues long. V gave up 3 bases and J gave up 0 bases; unmatched junction bases: 4. The CDR3 reads CASSSGTSASTDTQYF. CDR3 in DNA: TGCGCCAGCAGCTCCGGGACTAGCGCAAGCACAGATACGCAGTATTTT. The whole variable domain, remainder taken from reference TRBV5-1 and TRBJ2-3, is KAGVTQTPRYLIKTRGQQVTLSCSPISGHRSVSWYQQTPGQGLQFLFEYFSETQRNKGNFPGRFSGRQFSNSRSEMNVSTLELGDSALYLCASSSGTSASTDTQYFGPGTRLTVL.

This chain joins TRBV30 and TRBJ2-2; 9 bases are a match to TRBD2. The junction had 10 bases not matched to a gene; V was cut back by 7 bases and J by 1 base. CDR1 and CDR2 from the germline V gene are GTSNPN and SVGIG (reference sequence). This CDR3 is 16 amino acids long. The CDR3 is CAYWPGLALNTGELFF. The CDR3 region has the DNA TGTGCCTACTGGCCGGGACTAGCTTTGAACACCGGGGAGCTGTTTTTT.

The gene calls are TRBV2 and TRBJ2-7; 11 nucleotides agree with TRBD1. Germline V gene data show CDR1 as SNHLY and CDR2 as FYNNEI. Losses at the gene ends were 2 bases for V and 4 bases for J; bases not matched to a gene: 4. This CDR3 region has 15 residues. CDR3 sequence: CASSEPGQGGYEQYF. CDR3 nucleotides: TGTGCCAGCAGTGAACCGGGACAGGGGGGGTACGAGCAGTACTTC.

The chain has TRBV5-4 and TRBJ1-3; no clear D gene. The CDR3 length is 15 residues. The germline V gene has CDR1 SGHNT and CDR2 YYREEE (reference sequence). Deletions cut 1 base from V and 3 bases from J, with 11 bases between. The CDR3 protein is CASSLLGRDGNTIYF. In nucleotides, the CDR3 is TGTGCCAGCAGCTTGTTAGGTCGGGATGGAAACACCATATATTTT.